This T cell receptor (beta chain) was documented in a study of blood T cell repertoires in COVID-19. Study-level background: Italy, Spain and the United States were the sources of the convalescent and acute COVID-19 samples. PBMCs, B-cell-depleted T cells, or T cells provided the cDNA or gDNA that made up the material.

The V gene's germline CDR1 is SQVTM and CDR2 ANQGSEA. Trimming cost V 6 bases and J 2 bases; bases outside gene matches: 4. This CDR3 is 13 amino acids long. Study processing details: Amplification from reference gene primers served as the basis for estimated nucleated cell counts. Sequencing was performed with immunoSEQ multiplex PCR; in TCRdb, only in-frame clones are kept and a portion is missing. Clone size and V and J calls were adopted from that table, with D and trimming inferred from the DNA. The sample yields more than 250,000 clones, roughly 91% seen once. This TCR was sampled from a man over 45 with active or convalescent COVID-19. The material sequenced was peripheral blood. The V and J genes are TRBV29-1 and TRBJ1-5; the match to TRBD1 covers 7 bases. DNA of the CDR3: TGCAGCGTCTCCCAGGGGGGCAATCAGCCCCAGCATTTT. This translates into CSVSQGGNQPQHF.